The rows below give T cell receptor beta chains drawn from one sample of a study of STAT3 mutations in large granular lymphocyte leukemia. Assay: immunoSEQ multiplex PCR; the TCRdb copy retains only in-frame clones and omits some. The data show a few thousand clones, about three fifths seen once. The sample consisted of peripheral blood mononuclear cells. The receptor set was obtained from a man in his 60s with T-cell large granular lymphocyte leukemia. Some clones in this sample may be carry-over from other donors' samples. The CDR3 runs from the conserved cysteine through the conserved F or W. The order of the fields is CDR3 length, clone size, V gene, J gene, CDR3 protein. Clone size appears in some rows only: once, few, many, or a class for an expanded clone.

CDR3 length: 15; clone size: few; V gene: TRBV27; J gene: TRBJ2-7; CDR3 protein: CASSFVAGAPYEQYF
CDR3 length: 14; clone size: .; V gene: TRBV5-1; J gene: TRBJ2-6; CDR3 protein: CASRENSGANVLTF
CDR3 length: 15; clone size: .; V gene: TRBV30; J gene: TRBJ1-1; CDR3 protein: CAWVNRGPEGTEAFF
CDR3 length: 15; clone size: .; V gene: TRBV5-1; J gene: TRBJ1-2; CDR3 protein: CASSLAPPANYGYTF
CDR3 length: 14; clone size: few; V gene: TRBV19; J gene: TRBJ1-6; CDR3 protein: CASTPGAEFSPLHF
CDR3 length: 16; clone size: .; V gene: TRBV7-9; J gene: TRBJ1-1; CDR3 protein: CASSSLILTGPPPAFF
CDR3 length: 13; clone size: .; V gene: TRBV7-9; J gene: TRBJ2-1; CDR3 protein: CASSPNLAGGQFF
CDR3 length: 15; clone size: .; V gene: TRBV30; J gene: TRBJ1-5; CDR3 protein: CAWSNGQLVNQPQHF
CDR3 length: 12; clone size: .; V gene: TRBV7-9; J gene: TRBJ1-1; CDR3 protein: CASSPELGQAFF
CDR3 length: 15; clone size: .; V gene: TRBV5-6; J gene: TRBJ2-7; CDR3 protein: CASIVVGQGLGEQYF
CDR3 length: 11; clone size: .; V gene: TRBV28; J gene: TRBJ1-1; CDR3 protein: CASSSWTEAFF
CDR3 length: 12; clone size: .; V gene: TRBV30; J gene: TRBJ1-5; CDR3 protein: CAWDAAGVPQHF
CDR3 length: 15; clone size: .; V gene: TRBV30; J gene: TRBJ2-6; CDR3 protein: CAWSRMGPGANVLTF
CDR3 length: 13; clone size: once; V gene: TRBV30; J gene: TRBJ1-4; CDR3 protein: CAWSVRAREKLFF
CDR3 length: 14; clone size: .; V gene: TRBV7-6; J gene: TRBJ1-1; CDR3 protein: CASSSTRGDTEAFF
CDR3 length: 11; clone size: .; V gene: TRBV30; J gene: TRBJ1-1; CDR3 protein: CAWSRGTEAFF
CDR3 length: 12; clone size: .; V gene: TRBV10-3; J gene: TRBJ2-1; CDR3 protein: CAISDSYNEQFF
CDR3 length: 14; clone size: .; V gene: TRBV7-9; J gene: TRBJ1-4; CDR3 protein: CASSPDRGDEKLFF
CDR3 length: 13; clone size: .; V gene: TRBV5-4; J gene: TRBJ1-1; CDR3 protein: CASSLERMTEAFF
CDR3 length: 13; clone size: .; V gene: TRBV5-1; J gene: TRBJ1-4; CDR3 protein: CASSRVLEAELFF
CDR3 length: 11; clone size: .; V gene: TRBV29-1; J gene: TRBJ2-5; CDR3 protein: CSVESGETQYF
CDR3 length: 11; clone size: .; V gene: TRBV6-6; J gene: TRBJ1-2; CDR3 protein: CASSGTDGYTF